The 5 T cell receptor beta chains given below trace back to one sample, sequenced in a study of blood T cells in healthy people across ages. The authors ran a second PCR of about 6 to 11 cycles using a sample-barcoded 5' primer and a J-beta primer mix. A single record per CDR3 protein comes from TCRdb applying MiXCR to the 5' RACE reads. The sample includes around 1.5 million distinct CDR3 sequences, about 31% seen only once; the top ten take approximately 10%. The sample comprised blood. These receptor sequences come from a woman under 40 in good health.

This clonotype was found a few times. The chain combines TRBV6-5 with TRBJ2-2; possible D gene TRBD2, 6 bases. Trimming pared 6 bases from V and 5 bases from J, leaving 13 bases between. The CDR3 consists of 14 residues. Germline V lookup: CDR1 MNHEY, CDR2 SVGAGI. The CDR3 region is CASRRAGRTGELFF. The CDR3 DNA reads as TGTGCCAGCAGAAGGGCAGGGAGGACCGGGGAGCTGTTTTTT.

There are a few counts of this clonotype. The rearrangement joins TRBV7-2 to TRBJ1-6, with D perhaps TRBD1 (5 bases). The germline V and J ends were trimmed by 2 bases and 9 bases, with 14 bases remaining between them. This CDR3 has 15 residues. Germline CDR1 reads SGHTA; CDR2 reads FQGNSA. The CDR3 protein is CASSLRGRVGSPLHF. The CDR3 DNA is TGTGCCAGCAGCTTACGAGGCAGGGTCGGTTCACCCCTCCACTTT.

V and J are TRBV29-1 and TRBJ1-2; 8 bases line up with TRBD1. From germline, CDR1 is SQVTM and CDR2 ANQGSEA. CDR3 length equals 14 residues. The ends lost 4 bases at V and 4 bases at J; junction bases unmatched: 8. CDR3 bases: TGCAGCGTTGCCCTGGACAGGGTCGGCTATGGCTACACCTTC. Its translation is CSVALDRVGYGYTF.

This clonotype was observed a handful of times. V is TRBV15 and J is TRBJ1-1; 11 nucleotides agree with TRBD1. The V gene end was trimmed by 5 bases and the J gene end by 4 bases; junction bases not matched to a gene: 15. Germline CDR1 is LNHNV and CDR2 is YYDKDF (reference sequence). This CDR3 is built from 18 residues. This chain's CDR3 is CATSLDLGQGAQGTEAFF. The CDR3 DNA reads TGTGCCACCAGCCTCGACCTAGGACAGGGGGCGCAGGGCACTGAAGCTTTCTTT.

The V call is TRBV20-1, the J call TRBJ1-5; D call uncertain. CDR3 length: 13 residues. Germline V CDR1 and CDR2: DFQATT, SNEGSKA (reference sequence). The V and J ends lost 0 bases and 5 bases respectively, with 8 bases between them. The CDR3 reads CSARDVSHQPQHF. The CDR3 DNA reads as TGCAGTGCTAGAGATGTAAGTCATCAGCCCCAGCATTTT.